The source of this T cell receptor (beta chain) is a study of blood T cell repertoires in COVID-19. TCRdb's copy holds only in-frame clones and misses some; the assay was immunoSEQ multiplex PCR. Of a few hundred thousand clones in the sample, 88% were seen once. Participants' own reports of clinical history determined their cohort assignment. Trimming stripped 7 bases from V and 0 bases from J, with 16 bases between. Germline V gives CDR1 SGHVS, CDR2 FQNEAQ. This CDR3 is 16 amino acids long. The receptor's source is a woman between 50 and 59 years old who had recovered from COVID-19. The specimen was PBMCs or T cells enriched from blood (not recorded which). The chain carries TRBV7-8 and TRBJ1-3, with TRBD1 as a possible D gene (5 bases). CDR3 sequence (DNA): TGTGCCAGCACCCTACAGGCGACCTTCTCTGGAAACACCATATATTTT. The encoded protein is CASTLQATFSGNTIYF.